This paragraph reports one TCR beta chain. This sample stems from a study of shared T cell receptors in the human thymus. Looked up from germline, CDR1 is SQVTM and CDR2 is ANQGSEA. Trimming cost V 7 bases and J 0 bases, with 3 bases left between them. CDR3 length: 10 residues. Data came from immunoSEQ multiplex PCR; TCRdb stores just in-frame clones and leaves some out. The data hold under 700,000 clones, with approximately 78% observed a single time. The same sample was also studied in work on human thymus T cells. This second study notes: The sample donors, healthy Finnish infants, were having corrective surgery for congenital heart defects. Thymus pieces cut out during corrective heart surgery were the tissue that was used.

V usage is TRBV29-1 and J usage is TRBJ1-1; no reliable D call. The receptor was isolated from a boy under two years old with a congenital heart defect. The sequenced sample consisted of thymocytes. The CDR3 loop reads CSAMNTEAFF. In nucleotides, the CDR3 is TGCAGCGCCATGAACACTGAAGCTTTCTTT. The full variable domain, completed using reference TRBV29-1 and TRBJ1-1, is SAVISQKPSRDICQRGTSLTIQCQVDSQVTMMFWYRQQPGQSLTLIATANQGSEATYESGFVIDKFPISRPNLTFSTLTVSNMSPEDSSIYLCSAMNTEAFFGQGTRLTVV.